A single sample gave rise to the 27 T cell receptor beta chains below, sequenced in a study of shared clonotypes between healthy human individuals. Produced via immunoSEQ multiplex PCR; TCRdb's table is partial and in-frame only. The sample shows some 1,400,000 clones, roughly 96% of them seen only once. The sequenced sample consisted of naive CD4+ T cells sorted from blood. Regarding subset: CD45RA+ positively selected. These receptors came from a man in his thirties or forties in good health.

The chain combines TRBV15 with TRBJ2-1; 13 bases agree with TRBD2. CDR1 is LNHNV, CDR2 YYDKDF, per germline (reference sequence). Unmatched junction bases numbered 6, after V lost 2 bases and J lost 8 bases. The CDR3 has 16 amino acids. In nucleotides, the CDR3 is TGTGCCACCAGCAGATGGACTAGCGGGAGTCGCGATGAGCAGTTCTTC. It translates to CATSRWTSGSRDEQFF.

This clone was seen only once. The chain's CDR3 is CASQDPGRADTQYF. Here the CDR3 DNA reads TGTGCCAGCCAAGACCCGGGCAGGGCCGATACGCAGTATTTT. The V call is TRBV18, the J call TRBJ2-3; TRBD1 is a possible D gene (5 bases). CDR1 KGHSH and CDR2 LQKENI come from the germline V gene. V dropped 8 bases and J dropped 6 bases, with 18 bases sitting between them. The CDR3 contains 14 residues.

The chain links TRBV9 to TRBJ2-1; D tentatively fits TRBD1 or TRBD2 (5 bases each). Trimming took off 3 bases at V and 3 bases at J, with 13 bases between the two ends. Germline loops: CDR1 SGDLS, CDR2 YYNGEE. The CDR3 runs to 15 residues. The CDR3: CASSAAGTLYNEQFF. The CDR3, as DNA: TGTGCCAGCAGCGCGGCCGGGACCCTCTACAATGAGCAGTTCTTC. Using reference TRBV9 and TRBJ2-1 for the parts outside the CDR3, the full variable domain is DSGVTQTPKHLITATGQRVTLRCSPRSGDLSVYWYQQSLDQGLQFLIQYYNGEERAKGNILERFSAQQFPDLHSELNLSSLELGDSALYFCASSAAGTLYNEQFFGPGTRLTVL.

The chain has TRBV7-8 and TRBJ2-5, with TRBD2 matching 8 bases. Germline V CDR1 and CDR2: SGHVS, FQNEAQ. V was pared by 5 bases and J by 5 bases, with 10 bases of the junction left unmatched. This CDR3 has 15 residues. The DNA for the CDR3 is TGTGCCAGCAGCCCGGGAGGGAGATCGAGGGAGACCCAGTACTTC. Translating gives CASSPGGRSRETQYF. The entire variable domain, with the rest obtained from reference TRBV7-8 and TRBJ2-5, is as follows: GAGVSQSPRYKVAKRGQDVALRCDPISGHVSLFWYQQALGQGPEFLTYFQNEAQLDKSGLPSDRFFAERPEGSVSTLKIQRTQQEDSAVYLCASSPGGRSRETQYFGPGTRLLVL.

The sample holds one count of this clone. The genes are TRBV7-2 and TRBJ2-1, with D perhaps being TRBD1 or TRBD2 (6 bases each). Looked up from germline, CDR1 is SGHTA and CDR2 is FQGNSA. V dropped 5 bases and J dropped 3 bases, with 14 bases sitting between them. This CDR3 region has 15 residues. In nucleotides, the CDR3 is TGTGCCAGCAGCCAACGGGGGCCCTACTACAATGAGCAGTTCTTC. It is translated as CASSQRGPYYNEQFF. Together with reference TRBV7-2 and TRBJ2-1, the CDR3 gives the full variable domain: GAGVSQSPSNKVTEKGKDVELRCDPISGHTALYWYRQSLGQGLEFLIYFQGNSAPDKSGLPSDRFSAERTGGSVSTLTIQRTQQEDSAVYLCASSQRGPYYNEQFFGPGTRLTVL.

V and J are TRBV29-1 and TRBJ2-1; TRBD2 might be the D (5 bases). The CDR3 spans 16 residues. The germline V and J ends were trimmed by 6 bases and 6 bases, with 24 bases remaining between them. The V gene's germline CDR1 is SQVTM and CDR2 ANQGSEA. As DNA, the CDR3 is TGCAGCGTCGATAGGAAGGCGAGTCCAGAGGGCAATGAGCAGTTCTTC. It codes for CSVDRKASPEGNEQFF.

The rearrangement uses TRBV9 and TRBJ1-2; tentative D call: TRBD1 (5 bases). CDR1 is SGDLS, CDR2 YYNGEE, per germline. Trimming left V 4 bases short and J 1 base short, with 17 bases between. The CDR3 contains 16 residues. The CDR3 here is CASSLAPQRGNYGYTF. The CDR3 DNA reads as TGTGCCAGCAGCCTAGCCCCCCAAAGGGGTAACTATGGCTACACCTTC.

A remark on this clone: This same CDR3 is encoded by further DNA sequences in the sample. The V and J genes are TRBV5-1 and TRBJ2-1; 13 bases match TRBD2. The ends lost 4 bases at V and 13 bases at J; junction bases unmatched: 17. The germline V gene encodes CDR1 SGHRS and CDR2 YFSETQ. This CDR3 comprises 17 residues. CDR3 nucleotide sequence: TGCGCCAGCAGCCTTCTCGGTGGGACTAGCGGGATGGAAGCTCAGTTCTTC. It yields the protein CASSLLGGTSGMEAQFF.

The J gene is TRBJ2-2, the V gene TRBV28; perhaps TRBD1 as D (5 bases). CDR3 size: 14 residues. The V gene's germline CDR1 is MDHEN and CDR2 SYDVKM. Trimming removed 2 bases from V and 9 bases from J, with 13 bases in between. CDR3 amino acids: CASSLGAVSRELFF. CDR3 in DNA: TGTGCCAGCAGTTTAGGGGCCGTCAGTAGGGAGCTGTTTTTT.

The chain uses TRBV11-2 and TRBJ2-1; D is perhaps TRBD1 (5 bases). The CDR3 is made up of 14 amino acids. Trimming left V 3 bases short and J 5 bases short, with 11 bases between. Germline loops: CDR1 SGHAT, CDR2 FQNNGV. The CDR3 reads CASSFRVMNNEQFF. For the CDR3, the DNA is TGTGCCAGCAGCTTCAGGGTCATGAACAATGAGCAGTTCTTC.

The rearrangement joins TRBV5-1 to TRBJ2-3, with 10 bases identical to TRBD1. V lost 3 bases to trimming and J lost 3 bases; unmatched junction nucleotides: 4. This CDR3 is 15 amino acids long. Per the germline V gene, CDR1 is SGHRS and CDR2 is YFSETQ. The CDR3 loop reads CASSSPGQGTDTQYF. CDR3 nucleotides: TGCGCCAGCAGCTCACCGGGACAGGGGACAGATACGCAGTATTTT.

The chain links TRBV10-3 to TRBJ2-1, with D tentatively TRBD1 (6 bases). Trimming took off 3 bases at V and 0 bases at J, with 21 bases between the two ends. Per the germline V gene, CDR1 is ENHRY and CDR2 is SYGVKD. The CDR3 is 19 amino acids. In nucleotides, the CDR3 is TGTGCCATCAGTGACGGCGGCAGGGGTCATGGCCGCTCCTACAATGAGCAGTTCTTC. This encodes CAISDGGRGHGRSYNEQFF.

The chain couples TRBV30 to TRBJ2-7; TRBD1 matches at 7 bases. CDR3 length: 14 amino acids. CDR1 GTSNPN and CDR2 SVGIG come from the germline V gene (reference sequence). After removal of 0 bases from V and 5 bases from J, the junction contained 7 bases not matched to a gene. The CDR3 sequence is CAWSVQQGFHEQYF. CDR3 DNA: TGTGCCTGGAGTGTACAACAGGGGTTTCACGAGCAGTACTTC. The variable domain in full, with the rest retrieved from reference TRBV30 and TRBJ2-7, is SQTIHQWPATLVQPVGSPLSLECTVEGTSNPNLYWYRQAAGRGLQLLFYSVGIGQISSEVPQNLSASRPQDRQFILSSKKLLLSDSGFYLCAWSVQQGFHEQYFGPGTRLTVT.

CDR3 DNA sequence: TGTGCCAGCTCACCACCATGGACAGAGCGAAAACAAGAGACCCAGTACTTC. It is translated as CASSPPWTERKQETQYF. The chain links TRBV18 to TRBJ2-5, with D possibly being TRBD1 (6 bases). Germline assignment: CDR1 KGHSH and CDR2 LQKENI. The CDR3 spans 17 residues. V lost 0 bases, J lost 2 bases, and 16 bases lay in between.

The genes are TRBV19 and TRBJ2-2; D is unclear. V dropped 11 bases and J dropped 8 bases, with 12 bases sitting between them. This CDR3 spans 11 amino acids. CDR1 and CDR2 from the germline V gene are LNHDA and SQIVND (reference sequence). CDR3 coding DNA: TGTGCCGCCCAAGGTTCGGGGGAGCTGTTTTTT. Translation gives CAAQGSGELFF.

The J gene is TRBJ2-3, the V gene TRBV2; 9 bases align to TRBD2. The germline CDR1 and CDR2 sequences are SNHLY and FYNNEI. This CDR3 is built from 15 residues. The trim removed 6 bases at V and 1 base at J, leaving 5 bases unmatched. CDR3 region: CASRGLAIGTDTQYF. The CDR3 DNA reads as TGTGCCAGCAGAGGACTAGCGATTGGCACAGATACGCAGTATTTT.

Details on this clone: Other DNA sequences from this sample encode an identical CDR3 as well. The chain is built from TRBV7-8 and TRBJ2-5; D might be TRBD1 (5 bases). From germline, CDR1 is SGHVS and CDR2 FQNEAQ. This CDR3 region has 12 residues. Trimming took off 3 bases at V and 4 bases at J, with 6 bases between the two ends. The CDR3 coding sequence is TGTGCCAGCAGCTTTGACAGAGAGACCCAGTACTTC. Translation gives CASSFDRETQYF.

On this clone: This may be a read error: a much more frequent sequence differs by one nucleotide. The chain couples TRBV28 to TRBJ1-1; D unclear. This CDR3 has 11 residues. The V and J ends lost 6 bases and 2 bases respectively, with 4 bases between them. CDR1 is MDHEN, CDR2 SYDVKM, per germline. The CDR3 DNA follows: TGTGCCAGCAGCGAAAACACTGAAGCTTTCTTT. It translates to CASSENTEAFF. The full variable domain, with the rest looked up from reference TRBV28 and TRBJ1-1, is DVKVTQSSRYLVKRTGEKVFLECVQDMDHENMFWYRQDPGLGLRLIYFSYDVKMKEKGDIPEGYSVSREKKERFSLILESASTNQTSMYLCASSENTEAFFGQGTRLTVV.

This chain links TRBV11-2 with TRBJ2-5; D is ambiguous. The CDR3 consists of 17 residues. Trimming shortened V by 0 bases and J by 0 bases, and 14 bases separated the two germline ends. The germline gives CDR1 SGHAT, CDR2 FQNNGV. CDR3 coding DNA: TGTGCCAGCAGCTTAGATCGGTGGGAACCAAACCAAGAGACCCAGTACTTC. It translates to CASSLDRWEPNQETQYF. Using reference TRBV11-2 and TRBJ2-5 for the parts outside the CDR3, the full variable domain is EAGVAQSPRYKIIEKRQSVAFWCNPISGHATLYWYQQILGQGPKLLIQFQNNGVVDDSQLPKDRFSAERLKGVDSTLKIQPAKLEDSAVYLCASSLDRWEPNQETQYFGPGTRLLVL.

This rearrangement joins TRBV5-1 to TRBJ2-7; 10 positions match TRBD2. V lost 3 bases, J lost 0 bases, and 3 bases stayed unmatched. The germline CDR1 and CDR2 sequences are SGHRS and YFSETQ. The CDR3 sequence is 15 residues long. The DNA for the CDR3 is TGCGCCAGCAGCTCTAGCGGGAGCGGCTCCTACGAGCAGTACTTC. Amino acids: CASSSSGSGSYEQYF. The full variable domain, rest sourced from reference TRBV5-1 and TRBJ2-7, is KAGVTQTPRYLIKTRGQQVTLSCSPISGHRSVSWYQQTPGQGLQFLFEYFSETQRNKGNFPGRFSGRQFSNSRSEMNVSTLELGDSALYLCASSSSGSGSYEQYFGPGTRLTVT.

The chain has TRBV5-4 and TRBJ2-1, with 10 bases matching TRBD2. CDR3 size: 16 residues. V dropped 0 bases and J dropped 5; count of bases not matched to a gene: 5. Germline CDR1 reads SGHNT; CDR2 reads YYREEE (reference sequence). The CDR3 nucleotides read TGTGCCAGCAGCTTGGGCCCCGGGACTAGCGACAATGAGCAGTTCTTC. Translated: CASSLGPGTSDNEQFF.

The J gene is TRBJ2-5, the V gene TRBV5-6; possibly TRBD1 or TRBD2 for D (6 bases each). This CDR3 has 16 residues. The V end was cut by 2 bases, the J end by 5 bases, with 19 bases between. In germline, CDR1 is SGHDT, CDR2 YYEEEE. The CDR3 spells CASSFYGGREWETQYF. The DNA for the CDR3 is TGTGCCAGCAGCTTTTATGGGGGGCGCGAATGGGAGACCCAGTACTTC. The whole variable domain, filled in from reference TRBV5-6 and TRBJ2-5, reads DAGVTQSPTHLIKTRGQQVTLRCSPKSGHDTVSWYQQALGQGPQFIFQYYEEEERQRGNFPDRFSGHQFPNYSSELNVNALLLGDSALYLCASSFYGGREWETQYFGPGTRLLVL.

This clone was detected only once. V is TRBV27 and J is TRBJ2-5; D uncertain. Germline V CDR1 and CDR2: MNHEY, SMNVEV (reference sequence). Trimming removed 0 bases at V and 6 bases at J, with 8 bases between. This CDR3 is 13 amino acids long. This chain's CDR3 is CASSLSFLKTQYF. The CDR3 DNA sequence: TGTGCCAGCAGTTTATCGTTTTTGAAGACCCAGTACTTC.

This rearrangement joins TRBV7-9 to TRBJ1-1; D is possibly TRBD1 (6 bases). The V gene lost 5 bases and the J gene lost 3 bases, with 13 bases spanning the gap. The CDR3 runs to 14 residues. CDR1 SEHNR and CDR2 FQNEAQ come from the germline V gene (reference sequence). The CDR3 loop reads CASSRTEYHTEAFF. In DNA, the CDR3 is TGTGCCAGCAGCCGGACAGAGTACCACACTGAAGCTTTCTTT.

About this clone: Distinct nucleotide sequences in the sample also encode this CDR3. The genes are TRBV5-1 and TRBJ2-7; D gene uncertain. Germline assignment: CDR1 SGHRS and CDR2 YFSETQ. V was cut by 2 bases and J by 2 bases, with 11 bases left in between. The CDR3 covers 14 residues. CDR3 in DNA: TGCGCCAGCAGCTTAGTCGGCGGTACCTACGAGCAGTACTTC. Translated: CASSLVGGTYEQYF.

This chain uses TRBV29-1 with TRBJ2-3; 15 nucleotides line up with TRBD2. Germline values: CDR1 SQVTM, CDR2 ANQGSEA. The CDR3 length is 17 residues. V lost 5 bases to trimming and J lost 2 bases; unmatched junction nucleotides: 8. The CDR3 sequence: CSVSRTSGRAYTDTQYF. In nucleotides, the CDR3 is TGCAGCGTTTCCCGGACTAGCGGGAGGGCCTACACAGATACGCAGTATTTT.

J is TRBJ2-2 and V is TRBV5-4; 9 bases match TRBD2. This CDR3 is built from 15 residues. Germline values: CDR1 SGHNT, CDR2 YYREEE (reference sequence). V shed 4 bases, J shed 5 bases, and the junction held 6 bases outside the gene matches. The CDR3 DNA reads as TGTGCCAGCAGCACGACTAGCGGATGGACCGGGGAGCTGTTTTTT. Encoded protein: CASSTTSGWTGELFF.